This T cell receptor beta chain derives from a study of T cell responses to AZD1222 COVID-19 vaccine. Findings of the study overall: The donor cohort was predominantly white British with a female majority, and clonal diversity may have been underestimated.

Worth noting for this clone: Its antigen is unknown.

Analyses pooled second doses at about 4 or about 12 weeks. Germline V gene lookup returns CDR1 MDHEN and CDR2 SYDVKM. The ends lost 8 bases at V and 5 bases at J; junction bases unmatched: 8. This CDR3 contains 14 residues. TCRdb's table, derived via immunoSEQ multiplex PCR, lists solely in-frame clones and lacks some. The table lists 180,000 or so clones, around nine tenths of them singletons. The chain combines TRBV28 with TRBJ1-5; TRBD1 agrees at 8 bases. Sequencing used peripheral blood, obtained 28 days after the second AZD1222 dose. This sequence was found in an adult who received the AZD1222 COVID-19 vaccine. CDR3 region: CASRSAQGDQPQHF. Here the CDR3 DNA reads TGTGCCAGCCGCTCTGCACAGGGGGATCAGCCCCAGCATTTT.